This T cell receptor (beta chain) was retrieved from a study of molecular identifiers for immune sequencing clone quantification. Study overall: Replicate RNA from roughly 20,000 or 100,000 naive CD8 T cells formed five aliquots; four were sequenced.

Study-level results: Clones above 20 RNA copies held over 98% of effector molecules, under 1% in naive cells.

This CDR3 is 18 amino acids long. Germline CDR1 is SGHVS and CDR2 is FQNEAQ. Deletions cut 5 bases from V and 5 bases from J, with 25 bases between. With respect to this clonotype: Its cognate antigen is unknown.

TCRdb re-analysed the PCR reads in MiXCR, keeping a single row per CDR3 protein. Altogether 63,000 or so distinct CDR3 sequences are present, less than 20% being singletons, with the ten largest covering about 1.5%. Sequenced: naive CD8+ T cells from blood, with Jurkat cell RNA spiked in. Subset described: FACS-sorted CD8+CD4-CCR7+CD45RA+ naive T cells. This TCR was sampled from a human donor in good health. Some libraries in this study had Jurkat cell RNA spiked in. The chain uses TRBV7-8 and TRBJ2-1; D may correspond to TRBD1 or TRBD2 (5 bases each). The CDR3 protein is CASSLKAGTLRSDNEQFF. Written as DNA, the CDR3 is TGTGCCAGCAGCCTAAAGGCAGGGACGCTTAGGTCGGACAATGAGCAGTTCTTC.